Here is one T cell receptor (beta chain) with its context. Per the original data handling: Quantification of nucleated cells was approximated via reference gene primer amplification. Profiling relied on immunoSEQ multiplex PCR, and the TCRdb table lists in-frame clones only, not all of them. That table supplies the V and J calls and clone size; D and trimming were determined from the DNA. The sample yields more than 300,000 clones, around 90% seen once. V gave up 6 bases and J gave up 0 bases, with 8 bases separating them. The CDR3 length is 13 residues. The germline CDR1 and CDR2 sequences are LNHDA and SQIVND (reference sequence). The sample is drawn from a study of blood T cell repertoires in COVID-19. As for the study in general: The United States, Italy and Spain provided the acute and convalescent COVID-19 samples. T cells, B-cell-depleted T cells, or PBMCs supplied cDNA or gDNA.

The sequencing input was peripheral blood. This receptor was identified in a man between 18 and 29 years old who had recovered from COVID-19. The chain uses TRBV19 and TRBJ1-1, with D tentatively TRBD1 (5 bases). This CDR3 is CASRTDMNTEAFF. In DNA, the CDR3 is TGTGCCAGTAGGACAGATATGAACACTGAAGCTTTCTTT.